The 23 T cell receptor beta chains reported below all come from one sample, sequenced in a study of blood T cell repertoires in COVID-19. Produced via immunoSEQ multiplex PCR; TCRdb's table is partial and in-frame only. The table has about 180,000 clones, approximately 86% seen once. The sequencing sample was made of peripheral blood. All receptors come from a man aged 50-60 years with active or convalescent COVID-19.

The table lists this clone with a count of one. V and J are TRBV5-1 and TRBJ1-4; D is unclear. Trimming removed 1 base at V and 5 bases at J, with 18 bases between. The germline V gene encodes CDR1 SGHRS and CDR2 YFSETQ. This CDR3 contains 17 residues. The CDR3 nucleotides read TGCGCCAGCAGCTTGCGGGAGAAGCAAGTTCCAAATGAAAAACTGTTTTTT. Its translation: CASSLREKQVPNEKLFF.

This clone appeared many times. This chain links TRBV4-2 with TRBJ1-6; maybe TRBD1 (5 bases). Germline lookup yields CDR1 LGHNA and CDR2 YNFKEQ. Trimming shortened V by 3 bases and J by 8 bases, and 14 bases separated the two germline ends. This CDR3 comprises 15 residues. CDR3 amino acids: CASSHPGPQYSPLHF. In DNA, the CDR3 is TGTGCCAGCAGCCATCCAGGGCCCCAATATTCACCCCTCCACTTT.

The chain carries TRBV10-2 and TRBJ2-7; TRBD2 aligns across 8 bases. CDR3 length equals 14 residues. V shed 9 bases, J shed 3 bases, and the junction held 10 bases outside the gene matches. Germline CDR1 WSHSY, CDR2 SAAADI. The CDR3 bases are TGCGCCAGTTCCAAGCGGGAGTTTGTCTACGAGCAGTACTTC. This encodes CASSKREFVYEQYF.

In this sample, this clone turned up once. The chain uses TRBV4-1 and TRBJ1-6, with 8 bases fitting TRBD1. The CDR3 is 16 residues long. Looked up from germline, CDR1 is MGHRA and CDR2 is YSYEKL. Trimming cost V 0 bases and J 9 bases; bases outside gene matches: 7. Here the CDR3 DNA reads TGCGCCAGCAGCCAAGATCAGGGGGCTAGGCGTTCACCCCTCCACTTT. It translates to CASSQDQGARRSPLHF.

This rearrangement joins TRBV6-5 to TRBJ1-5, with 9 nucleotides matching TRBD1. CDR3 length: 16 amino acids. In germline, CDR1 is MNHEY, CDR2 SVGAGI. The trim removed 2 bases at V and 9 bases at J, leaving 11 bases unmatched. CDR3 nucleotide sequence: TGTGCCAGCAGTTACCTAAGGACAGGGGCCCCACGGCCCCAGCATTTT. This encodes CASSYLRTGAPRPQHF.

The J gene is TRBJ1-5, the V gene TRBV24-1; 9 nucleotides agree with TRBD1. The length of the CDR3 is 16 residues. Germline V gene data show CDR1 as KGHDR and CDR2 as SFDVKD. Trimming cost V 4 bases and J 2 bases; bases outside gene matches: 5. CDR3 coding DNA: TGTGCCACCAGTGACAGGACAGGGGACCGCAATCAGCCCCAGCATTTT. This translates into CATSDRTGDRNQPQHF.

Comment on this clone: This sequence is one base from a far larger clone and is likely a read error. The chain couples TRBV7-2 to TRBJ1-6, with D possibly matching TRBD1 (5 bases). CDR3 size: 15 residues. The germline CDR1 and CDR2 sequences are SGHTA and FQGNSA. The V and J ends lost 5 bases and 0 bases respectively, with 8 bases between them. CDR3 amino acids: CASSPGGSYNSPLHF. The CDR3 DNA reads TGTGCCAGCAGCCCCGGGGGCTCCTATAATTCACCCCTCCACTTT.

This clone appeared once. The chain has TRBV28 and TRBJ1-1; D gene uncertain. Germline values: CDR1 MDHEN, CDR2 SYDVKM. This CDR3 contains 12 residues. V gave up 6 bases and J gave up 4 bases, with 9 bases separating them. The CDR3 region is CASRSRVTEAFF. CDR3 DNA sequence: TGTGCCAGCAGATCCCGGGTCACTGAAGCTTTCTTT.

This clone came up a few times. The V gene is TRBV12-3 or TRBV12-4, the J gene TRBJ1-1; D ambiguous. The V end lost 4 bases, the J end lost 1 base, and 7 bases lay between the germline ends. This CDR3 contains 13 residues. The CDR3 DNA follows: TGTGCCAGCAGTTGGAGAGAGAACACTGAAGCTTTCTTT. This codes for CASSWRENTEAFF.

This clone occurred once. The rearrangement joins TRBV5-1 to TRBJ2-3; 11 nucleotides line up with TRBD1. Germline CDR1 SGHRS, CDR2 YFSETQ. CDR3 length equals 16 residues. J lost 3 bases, V lost 4 bases, and 7 bases had no gene match. The CDR3 loop reads CASSQRGTGGTDTQYF. DNA for the CDR3: TGCGCCAGCAGCCAGAGGGGGACAGGGGGAACAGATACGCAGTATTTT.

This clone was observed a single time. This chain connects TRBV9 to TRBJ2-7, with D tentatively TRBD1 (6 bases). This CDR3 is 14 amino acids long. Trimming cost V 0 bases and J 1 base, with 8 bases left between them. Germline V gene lookup returns CDR1 SGDLS and CDR2 YYNGEE. The DNA for the CDR3 is TGTGCCAGCAGCGTAGGGGACAATTCCTACGAGCAGTACTTC. Translation: CASSVGDNSYEQYF.

The count of this clone is one. This chain joins TRBV9 and TRBJ2-3; TRBD2 agrees at 10 bases. The CDR3 covers 16 residues. Germline lookup yields CDR1 SGDLS and CDR2 YYNGEE. Germline trimming cut 4 bases from V and 1 base from J; bases unmatched to any gene: 6. CDR3 DNA sequence: TGTGCCAGCAGCCGCACCGGGACTAGCGGCACAGATACGCAGTATTTT. This codes for CASSRTGTSGTDTQYF.

J is TRBJ1-5 and V is TRBV18, with a tentative D call TRBD1 (6 bases). This CDR3 is built from 15 residues. Germline CDR1 is KGHSH and CDR2 is LQKENI. V shed 2 bases and J shed 3 bases, with 11 bases lying between them. The CDR3 is CASSPSRTVNQPQHF. DNA for the CDR3: TGTGCCAGCTCACCATCTCGGACAGTCAATCAGCCCCAGCATTTT.

The V and J genes are TRBV2 and TRBJ2-2; a possible D gene is TRBD2 (5 bases). The V and J ends lost 4 bases and 4 bases respectively, with 7 bases between them. The CDR3 runs to 13 residues. Germline assignment: CDR1 SNHLY and CDR2 FYNNEI. For the CDR3, the DNA is TGTGCCAGCAGTGGAACTAGCACCGGGGAGCTGTTTTTT. Amino acid sequence: CASSGTSTGELFF.

V is TRBV7-9 and J is TRBJ2-6; 9 positions match TRBD2. Trimming took 5 bases from V and 0 from J; bases not matched to a gene: 11. Germline CDR1 and CDR2: SEHNR and FQNEAQ (reference sequence). This CDR3 region has 19 residues. The CDR3 region is CASSPPGGLAGSGANVLTF. Written as DNA, the CDR3 is TGTGCCAGCAGCCCCCCTGGGGGACTAGCTGGCTCTGGGGCCAACGTCCTGACTTTC.

This chain links TRBV5-1 with TRBJ2-1; 7 nucleotides line up with TRBD2. CDR1 is SGHRS and CDR2 is YFSETQ in the germline V gene. J lost 7 bases, V lost 6 bases, and 7 bases had no gene match. CDR3 length equals 13 residues. CDR3 in amino acids: CASTALAKNEQFF. CDR3 nucleotide sequence: TGCGCCAGCACCGCACTAGCGAAAAATGAGCAGTTCTTC.

The chain is built from TRBV29-1 and TRBJ2-7; 8 positions match TRBD1. The germline V gene encodes CDR1 SQVTM and CDR2 ANQGSEA. V trimming: 6 bases; J trimming: 2 bases; junction bases outside the gene matches: 9. CDR3 length: 14 amino acids. CDR3 amino acids: CSVQTGTGPYEQYF. CDR3 DNA: TGCAGCGTCCAAACCGGGACAGGACCCTACGAGCAGTACTTC.

The rearrangement uses TRBV7-2 and TRBJ1-4, with 11 bases aligning to TRBD1. The germline CDR1 and CDR2 sequences are SGHTA and FQGNSA. The CDR3 is made up of 16 amino acids. The V gene end was trimmed by 3 bases and the J gene end by 5 bases; junction bases not matched to a gene: 5. DNA for the CDR3: TGTGCCAGCAGCTTTGGACAGGGGGCCCCCAATGAAAAACTGTTTTTT. This gives the protein CASSFGQGAPNEKLFF.

V usage is TRBV7-7 and J usage is TRBJ2-4; TRBD1 matches at 11 bases. The CDR3 runs to 13 residues. V was clipped by 5 bases and J by 9 bases; unmatched bases: 3. From germline, CDR1 is SSHAT and CDR2 FNYEAQ (reference sequence). The chain's CDR3 is CASSAGTGGIQYF. CDR3 coding DNA: TGTGCCAGCAGCGCGGGGACAGGGGGCATTCAGTACTTC.

The V and J genes are TRBV6-5 and TRBJ1-6; D not certain. There are 15 residues in the CDR3. Trimming cost V 6 bases and J 5 bases, with 14 bases left between them. Germline V lookup: CDR1 MNHEY, CDR2 SVGAGI. CDR3 DNA sequence: TGTGCCAGCAGGCCACCGGGAAGAAATAATTCACCCCTCCACTTT. It translates to CASRPPGRNNSPLHF.

Worth noting for this clone: Other DNA sequences in this sample translate to the same CDR3. The CDR3 protein is CASSLGPGSYEQYF. Here the CDR3 DNA reads TGTGCCAGCAGCTTAGGGCCAGGCTCCTACGAGCAGTACTTC. The chain couples TRBV7-3 to TRBJ2-7; D unresolved. V was trimmed by 2 bases and J by 0 bases, leaving 8 bases between them. The V gene's germline CDR1 is SGHTA and CDR2 FQGTGA. The CDR3 sequence is 14 residues long.

The gene calls are TRBV30 and TRBJ2-2, with TRBD1 identical over 9 bases. The length of the CDR3 is 14 residues. Germline CDR1 GTSNPN, CDR2 SVGIG (reference sequence). Trimming cost V 5 bases and J 1 base; bases outside gene matches: 2. Written as DNA, the CDR3 is TGTGCCTGGGGGACAGGGAGGAACACCGGGGAGCTGTTTTTT. Amino acids: CAWGTGRNTGELFF.

The chain combines TRBV3-1 (or the pseudogene TRBV3-2) with TRBJ2-1; no reliable D call. Looked up from germline, CDR1 is LGHDT and CDR2 is YNNKEL (reference sequence). Trimming cost V 3 bases and J 2 bases, with 11 bases left between them. The CDR3 extends over 15 amino acids. The CDR3: CASSQRRVAYNEQFF. CDR3 nucleotide sequence: TGTGCCAGCAGCCAGAGGAGAGTCGCCTACAATGAGCAGTTCTTC.